Listed below are T cell receptor beta chains from one sample, sequenced in a study of T cells in Graves' hyperthyroidism and ophthalmopathy. MiXCR, applied by TCRdb to the multiplex PCR reads, yields one record per CDR3 protein. The sample contains a few hundred thousand distinct CDR3 sequences, roughly an eighth of which appear only once. Sequencing used blood. The receptor source for this set is a woman in her 40s with Graves' ophthalmopathy. Both conserved end residues are part of each CDR3. D genes are given only for firm matches. The size entry is marked missing in some rows and otherwise reads once, few, many or a size class.

>NA|TRBV20-1|TRBJ1-6|NA
CSATAWVEGSPLHF
TGCAGTGCTACCGCCTGGGTGGAGGGATCACCCCTCCACTTT
>few|TRBV4-1|TRBJ2-7|TRBD2
CASSLGLGLATYEQYF
TGCGCCAGCAGCCTTGGACTGGGACTAGCGACCTACGAGCAGTACTTC
>many|TRBV3-1|TRBJ1-2|NA
CASSQGHGDLGYGYTF
TGTGCCAGCAGCCAAGGACACGGCGACTTGGGCTATGGCTACACCTTC
>once|TRBV5-4|TRBJ2-1|NA
CASRLGTLPYNEQFF
TGTGCCAGCAGACTAGGGACTTTACCCTACAATGAGCAGTTCTTC
>NA|TRBV2|TRBJ2-5|TRBD2
CASGWTSGDQETQYF
TGTGCCAGCGGATGGACTAGCGGAGATCAAGAGACCCAGTACTTC
>many|TRBV12-3/TRBV12-4|TRBJ2-3|NA
CASSFGGLNTDTQYF
TGTGCCAGCAGTTTCGGGGGCCTGAACACAGATACGCAGTATTTT
>many|TRBV20-1|TRBJ1-5|NA
CSARDMRGSNQPQHF
TGCAGTGCTAGAGATATGAGGGGTAGCAATCAGCCCCAGCATTTT
>many|TRBV11-2|TRBJ1-2|NA
CASSLASYGYTF
TGTGCCAGCAGCTTAGCTTCCTATGGCTACACCTTC
>few|TRBV7-9|TRBJ2-1|TRBD1
CASSLFMFQGDNEQFF
TGTGCCAGCAGCTTATTTATGTTCCAGGGGGACAATGAGCAGTTCTTC
>many|TRBV27|TRBJ2-5|TRBD2
CASSLRRTSGRTQETQYF
TGTGCCAGCAGTCTACGACGGACTAGCGGAAGGACTCAAGAGACCCAGTACTTC
>once|TRBV7-9|TRBJ2-2|NA
CASSLSSGSGELFF
TGTGCCAGCAGCTTATCCTCTGGGTCCGGGGAGCTGTTTTTT
>many|TRBV6-1|TRBJ2-7|NA
CASSVISSPSSYEQYF
TGTGCCAGCAGTGTGATTTCTAGCCCGAGCTCCTACGAGCAGTACTTC
>many|TRBV10-2|TRBJ1-1|TRBD1
CASGTGGSTEAFF
TGCGCCAGCGGAACAGGGGGAAGCACTGAAGCTTTCTTT
>many|TRBV6-1|TRBJ1-1|NA
CASSDLGLGEAFF
TGTGCCAGCAGCGACCTGGGTTTGGGCGAAGCTTTCTTT
>many|TRBV19|TRBJ2-1|TRBD1
CASSTANRDRGGSEQFF
TGTGCCAGTAGTACGGCGAACCGGGACAGGGGAGGGTCTGAGCAGTTCTTC
>many|TRBV20-1|TRBJ2-7|TRBD2
CSARDPSGLAGASYEQYF
TGCAGTGCTAGAGACCCCTCGGGACTAGCGGGAGCCTCCTACGAGCAGTACTTC
>NA|TRBV20-1|TRBJ2-7|TRBD2
CSARTGTNIYEQYF
TGCAGTGCTAGAACCGGGACTAATATTTACGAGCAGTACTTC
>NA|TRBV7-3|TRBJ2-1|NA
CASSPREDYNEQFF
TGTGCCAGCAGCCCAAGGGAGGACTACAATGAGCAGTTCTTC
>NA|TRBV14|TRBJ2-7|TRBD1
CASSQVTGGLEQYF
TGTGCCAGCAGCCAAGTGACAGGGGGCTTGGAGCAGTACTTC
>many|TRBV2|TRBJ1-4|NA
CASSELGLRGKLFF
TGTGCCAGCAGTGAGTTGGGACTTAGGGGAAAACTGTTTTTT
>many|TRBV27|TRBJ2-1|NA
CASSLSSRNEQFF
TGTGCCAGCAGTTTATCCAGTAGGAATGAGCAGTTCTTC
>few|TRBV29-1|TRBJ2-3|TRBD1
CSVDRRDRATDTQYF
TGCAGCGTTGATCGCCGGGACAGGGCCACAGATACGCAGTATTTT
>NA|TRBV5-5|TRBJ2-3|NA
CASSLLQGRKTDTQYF
TGTGCCAGCAGCTTACTACAGGGGAGGAAAACAGATACGCAGTATTTT
>many|TRBV12-3/TRBV12-4|TRBJ2-7|NA
CASNRFGGLNEQYF
TGTGCCAGCAATAGGTTTGGAGGGCTTAACGAGCAGTACTTC
>many|TRBV19|TRBJ1-5|NA
CASSMGQTSNQPQHF
TGTGCCAGTAGTATGGGGCAGACTAGCAATCAGCCCCAGCATTTT
>many|TRBV19|TRBJ2-3|NA
CASSMGVTDTQYF
TGTGCCAGTAGTATGGGGGTCACAGATACGCAGTATTTT
>NA|TRBV10-3|TRBJ2-7|TRBD1
CAIGTSAGGNYEQYF
TGTGCCATAGGGACGTCGGCAGGGGGCAACTACGAGCAGTACTTC
>many|TRBV6-1|TRBJ2-1|TRBD1
CASSPDRGRQFF
TGTGCCAGCAGCCCAGACAGGGGCCGGCAGTTCTTC
>many|TRBV11-2|TRBJ1-5|NA
CASSLGESEGQPQHF
TGTGCCAGCAGCTTAGGGGAGTCAGAGGGTCAGCCCCAGCATTTT
>few|TRBV19|TRBJ1-1|TRBD1
CASTRTGGVTEAFF
TGTGCCAGTACCAGGACAGGGGGCGTCACTGAAGCTTTCTTT
>many|TRBV11-2|TRBJ2-5|TRBD1
CASSLDIARGETQYF
TGTGCCAGCAGCTTAGATATCGCCAGGGGGGAGACCCAGTACTTC
>many|TRBV7-8|TRBJ2-1|NA
CASSPSGLNLIVEQFF
TGTGCCAGCAGCCCCTCCGGACTCAACCTTATTGTTGAGCAGTTCTTC
>many|TRBV7-9|TRBJ2-3|TRBD1
CASSRSAGQGEADTQYF
TGTGCCAGCAGCCGGTCCGCGGGACAGGGCGAGGCAGATACGCAGTATTTT
>few|TRBV7-9|TRBJ2-5|NA
CASGPHQETQYF
TGTGCCAGCGGACCCCACCAAGAGACCCAGTACTTC
>many|TRBV19|TRBJ1-1|NA
CASSIRGEAFF
TGTGCCAGTAGTATCCGCGGTGAAGCTTTCTTT
>many|TRBV10-2|TRBJ1-1|TRBD1
CASSATGGMYTEAFF
TGCGCCAGCAGTGCCACAGGGGGCATGTACACTGAAGCTTTCTTT
>many|TRBV29-1|TRBJ2-7|NA
CSVVWSSYEQYF
TGCAGCGTTGTTTGGTCCTCCTACGAGCAGTACTTC
>NA|TRBV19|TRBJ1-1|TRBD1
CASNLDRGHTEAFF
TGTGCCAGTAACCTAGACAGGGGACACACTGAAGCTTTCTTT
>many|TRBV6-1|TRBJ2-2|NA
CASFSSLGLALNTGELFF
TGTGCCAGCTTCTCATCCCTCGGCCTAGCCCTGAACACCGGGGAGCTGTTTTTT
>many|TRBV12-3/TRBV12-4|TRBJ1-1|NA
CASSLKRITEAFF
TGTGCCAGCAGTTTGAAGCGGATCACTGAAGCTTTCTTT
>many|TRBV11-2|TRBJ1-3|NA
CASSLSWGSGNTIYF
TGTGCCAGCAGCTTAAGTTGGGGTAGTGGAAACACCATATATTTT
>NA|TRBV5-5|TRBJ1-6|NA
CASSLSAGTYNSPLHF
TGTGCCAGCAGCTTGTCGGCAGGGACGTATAATTCACCCCTCCACTTT
>NA|TRBV19|TRBJ2-1|NA
CATREGVEQFF
TGTGCCACCAGGGAAGGGGTTGAGCAGTTCTTC
>few|TRBV5-1|TRBJ2-3|TRBD2
CASNSLAGGPDTQYF
TGCGCCAGCAACTCTCTAGCGGGGGGGCCGGATACGCAGTATTTT
>few|TRBV24-1|TRBJ2-7|TRBD1
CATSDPEGTAAYEQYF
TGTGCCACCAGTGATCCTGAAGGGACAGCTGCCTACGAGCAGTACTTC
>many|TRBV9|TRBJ2-2|NA
CASSVGGMNTGELFF
TGTGCCAGCAGCGTAGGAGGGATGAACACCGGGGAGCTGTTTTTT
>few|TRBV11-3|TRBJ2-2|TRBD1
CASSPGQGHGGELFF
TGTGCCAGCAGCCCCGGACAGGGGCATGGCGGGGAGCTGTTTTTT
>few|TRBV5-1|TRBJ1-3|TRBD1
CASSYAGQSGNTIYF
TGCGCCAGCAGCTACGCGGGACAGTCTGGAAACACCATATATTTT
>many|TRBV30|TRBJ1-2|NA
CACGPGYGYTF
TGTGCCTGCGGACCGGGCTATGGCTACACCTTC
>many|TRBV18|TRBJ2-7|NA
CASSPPEAPAYEQYF
TGTGCCAGCTCACCCCCGGAGGCCCCCGCCTACGAGCAGTACTTC
>few|TRBV4-2|TRBJ2-1|TRBD2
CASSQGSGLAGGGGGGEQFF
TGTGCCAGCAGCCAAGGATCGGGACTAGCGGGAGGAGGGGGCGGGGGTGAGCAGTTCTTC
>many|TRBV27|TRBJ2-7|NA
CASSLGGRYEQYF
TGTGCCAGCAGTTTGGGGGGACGCTACGAGCAGTACTTC
>many|TRBV19|TRBJ1-1|TRBD1
CAKGRTGENTEAFF
TGTGCCAAGGGACGGACAGGGGAGAACACTGAAGCTTTCTTT
>few|TRBV7-8|TRBJ1-3|NA
CASSLALSTSGNTIYF
TGTGCCAGCAGCTTAGCGCTGTCTACCTCTGGAAACACCATATATTTT
>many|TRBV11-2|TRBJ2-7|TRBD1
CASSLVDRSNEQYF
TGTGCCAGCAGCTTAGTGGACAGGTCGAACGAGCAGTACTTC
>few|TRBV7-9|TRBJ2-1|NA
CASSVTGSYNEQFF
TGTGCCAGCAGCGTGACGGGTTCCTACAATGAGCAGTTCTTC
>few|TRBV2|TRBJ2-3|NA
CASSVVGTAMYF
TGTGCCAGCAGTGTGGTTGGGACGGCAATGTATTTT
>many|TRBV7-2|TRBJ2-1|NA
CASSLKGDHEQFF
TGTGCCAGCAGCTTAAAAGGGGACCATGAGCAGTTCTTC
>many|TRBV11-3|TRBJ2-3|NA
CASSLGGAVADTQYF
TGTGCCAGCAGCTTAGGAGGGGCCGTCGCAGATACGCAGTATTTT
>few|TRBV7-9|TRBJ2-2|TRBD1
CASSFGQGNTGELFF
TGTGCCAGCAGCTTCGGACAGGGAAATACCGGGGAGCTGTTTTTT